Listed below are T cell receptor beta chains from one sample, sequenced in a study of T cells in tuberculosis. Measured with immunoSEQ multiplex PCR; TCRdb has only the in-frame clones, and not every one. In the table there are 30,000 or so clones, 90% to 95% of which are singletons. This material consisted of PBMCs, taken at tuberculosis diagnosis. These receptors originate from an adult with tuberculosis. Some clones in this sample may be carry-over from other donors' samples. The CDR3 runs from the conserved cysteine through the conserved F or W. The D gene is left open where the match is weak. Clone size is given for some rows only: seen once, a few or many times, or a class if the clone is expanded.

abundance: .; v_gene: TRBV11-1; j_gene: TRBJ2-1; d_gene: TRBD1; CDR3aa: CASSSGTDNEQFF; CDR3nt: TGTGCCAGCAGCTCCGGGACAGACAATGAGCAGTTCTTC
abundance: .; v_gene: TRBV21-1; j_gene: TRBJ2-4; d_gene: .; CDR3aa: CATRLRLTGGVLAKNIQYF; CDR3nt: TGTGCCACCCGCTTACGATTGACAGGGGGGGTCCTAGCCAAAAACATTCAGTACTTC
abundance: .; v_gene: TRBV29-1; j_gene: TRBJ1-1; d_gene: TRBD1; CDR3aa: CSVEDRGPIIAFF; CDR3nt: TGCAGCGTTGAAGACAGGGGGCCCATAATAGCTTTCTTT
abundance: .; v_gene: TRBV18; j_gene: TRBJ2-1; d_gene: TRBD2; CDR3aa: CASSQAGGTYNEQFF; CDR3nt: TGTGCCAGCTCGCAAGCGGGGGGGACCTACAATGAGCAGTTCTTC
abundance: .; v_gene: TRBV6-6; j_gene: TRBJ2-3; d_gene: TRBD2; CDR3aa: CASRTTSGGTDTQYF; CDR3nt: TGTGCCAGCAGAACGACTAGCGGGGGCACAGATACGCAGTATTTT
abundance: .; v_gene: TRBV2; j_gene: TRBJ1-4; d_gene: .; CDR3aa: CASRITGDNEKLFF; CDR3nt: TGTGCCAGCAGGATAACAGGAGATAATGAAAAACTGTTTTTT
abundance: .; v_gene: TRBV7-9; j_gene: TRBJ2-3; d_gene: .; CDR3aa: CASSSMGLPTDTQYF; CDR3nt: TGTGCCAGCAGCTCAATGGGACTTCCCACAGATACGCAGTATTTT
abundance: .; v_gene: TRBV19; j_gene: TRBJ1-6; d_gene: .; CDR3aa: CASSIRAGASPLHF; CDR3nt: TGTGCCAGTAGTATTAGGGCAGGGGCATCACCCCTCCACTTT
abundance: .; v_gene: TRBV9; j_gene: TRBJ2-2; d_gene: .; CDR3aa: CASSPGAGELFF; CDR3nt: TGTGCCAGCAGCCCAGGGGCCGGGGAGCTGTTTTTT
abundance: .; v_gene: TRBV13; j_gene: TRBJ2-3; d_gene: .; CDR3aa: CASSLGVADTQYF; CDR3nt: TGTGCCAGCAGCTTAGGGGTGGCCGATACGCAGTATTTT
abundance: .; v_gene: TRBV27; j_gene: TRBJ2-2; d_gene: TRBD1; CDR3aa: CASSPQGAGELFF; CDR3nt: TGTGCCAGCAGTCCACAGGGGGCCGGGGAGCTGTTTTTT
abundance: .; v_gene: TRBV9; j_gene: TRBJ1-1; d_gene: .; CDR3aa: CASSAAPGVAEAFF; CDR3nt: TGTGCCAGCAGCGCGGCCCCGGGGGTAGCTGAAGCTTTCTTT
abundance: .; v_gene: TRBV9; j_gene: TRBJ1-6; d_gene: TRBD1; CDR3aa: CASSERGHGSPLHF; CDR3nt: TGTGCCAGCAGCGAGAGGGGGCACGGTTCACCCCTCCACTTT
abundance: .; v_gene: TRBV9; j_gene: TRBJ2-1; d_gene: TRBD1; CDR3aa: CASSPRAGQGRYNEQFF; CDR3nt: TGTGCCAGCAGCCCACGTGCGGGACAGGGCCGTTACAATGAGCAGTTCTTC
abundance: .; v_gene: TRBV27; j_gene: TRBJ2-3; d_gene: TRBD2; CDR3aa: CASSFGGGPGYTTTDTQYF; CDR3nt: TGTGCCAGCAGCTTCGGCGGGGGACCGGGTTACACGACCACAGATACGCAGTATTTT
abundance: .; v_gene: TRBV4-2; j_gene: TRBJ2-6; d_gene: TRBD2; CDR3aa: CASSPRAGGSSGANVLTF; CDR3nt: TGTGCCAGCAGCCCCCGAGCGGGGGGAAGCTCTGGGGCCAACGTCCTGACTTTC
abundance: .; v_gene: TRBV25-1; j_gene: TRBJ2-1; d_gene: TRBD1; CDR3aa: CASSKDRDLYNEQFF; CDR3nt: TGTGCCAGCAGTAAGGACAGGGACCTCTACAATGAGCAGTTCTTC
abundance: .; v_gene: TRBV19; j_gene: TRBJ1-6; d_gene: .; CDR3aa: CASSKKTRYNSPLHF; CDR3nt: TGTGCCAGTAGTAAGAAGACACGTTATAATTCACCCCTCCACTTT
abundance: .; v_gene: TRBV7-8; j_gene: TRBJ2-7; d_gene: TRBD1; CDR3aa: CASSQGQGISYEQYF; CDR3nt: TGTGCCAGCAGCCAGGGACAGGGAATCTCTTACGAGCAGTACTTC
abundance: .; v_gene: TRBV4-2; j_gene: TRBJ2-3; d_gene: TRBD2; CDR3aa: CASSRGGTTDTQYF; CDR3nt: TGTGCCAGCAGCCGCGGGGGAACCACAGATACGCAGTATTTT
abundance: .; v_gene: TRBV27; j_gene: TRBJ2-1; d_gene: TRBD1; CDR3aa: CASSPRPGTGGGYYNEQFF; CDR3nt: TGTGCCAGCAGTCCACGACCGGGGACAGGGGGGGGTTACTACAATGAGCAGTTCTTC
abundance: .; v_gene: TRBV5-1; j_gene: TRBJ2-1; d_gene: TRBD1; CDR3aa: CASSLVGQGYINEQFF; CDR3nt: TGCGCCAGCAGCTTGGTGGGACAGGGGTATATTAATGAGCAGTTCTTC
abundance: .; v_gene: TRBV10-3; j_gene: TRBJ2-7; d_gene: .; CDR3aa: CAISPTLSSYEQYF; CDR3nt: TGTGCCATCTCCCCGACACTGAGCTCCTACGAGCAGTACTTC
abundance: .; v_gene: TRBV18; j_gene: TRBJ2-7; d_gene: TRBD2; CDR3aa: CASSRTSGGGSYEQYF; CDR3nt: TGTGCCAGCTCACGGACTAGCGGGGGAGGCTCCTACGAGCAGTACTTC
abundance: few; v_gene: TRBV14; j_gene: TRBJ1-2; d_gene: TRBD1; CDR3aa: CASSHGTGLGYGYTF; CDR3nt: TGTGCCAGCAGCCACGGGACAGGGTTGGGCTATGGCTACACCTTC
abundance: .; v_gene: TRBV19; j_gene: TRBJ1-2; d_gene: .; CDR3aa: CASSSKRDTLYTF; CDR3nt: TGTGCCAGTAGTTCCAAGCGGGACACTCTCTACACCTTC
abundance: .; v_gene: TRBV5-1; j_gene: TRBJ1-1; d_gene: .; CDR3aa: CASSLGQLRNTEAFF; CDR3nt: TGCGCCAGCAGCTTGGGACAGTTAAGGAACACTGAAGCTTTCTTT
abundance: few; v_gene: TRBV4-1; j_gene: TRBJ2-4; d_gene: .; CDR3aa: CASSPPDYPVAKNIQYF; CDR3nt: TGCGCCAGCAGCCCGCCGGACTACCCGGTAGCCAAAAACATTCAGTACTTC
abundance: .; v_gene: TRBV28; j_gene: TRBJ2-7; d_gene: .; CDR3aa: CASSLRFTSEQYF; CDR3nt: TGTGCCAGCAGTTTACGCTTTACAAGCGAGCAGTACTTC
abundance: .; v_gene: TRBV15; j_gene: TRBJ1-1; d_gene: .; CDR3aa: CATSRDPDIEAFF; CDR3nt: TGTGCCACCAGCAGAGACCCGGACATTGAAGCTTTCTTT
abundance: .; v_gene: TRBV2; j_gene: TRBJ1-2; d_gene: TRBD1; CDR3aa: CASSSGTGVFIYGYTF; CDR3nt: TGTGCCAGCAGTTCCGGGACAGGGGTATTTATCTATGGCTACACCTTC
abundance: .; v_gene: TRBV14; j_gene: TRBJ1-4; d_gene: TRBD1; CDR3aa: CASSHLERTGEVNEKLFF; CDR3nt: TGTGCCAGCAGCCACCTAGAAAGGACAGGCGAGGTTAATGAAAAACTGTTTTTT
abundance: .; v_gene: TRBV7-9; j_gene: TRBJ1-2; d_gene: .; CDR3aa: CASSFQVNYGYTF; CDR3nt: TGTGCCAGCAGCTTTCAGGTCAACTATGGCTACACCTTC
abundance: .; v_gene: TRBV2; j_gene: TRBJ1-4; d_gene: TRBD1; CDR3aa: CASSPRQGREKLFF; CDR3nt: TGTGCCAGCAGTCCTCGACAGGGGCGTGAAAAACTGTTTTTT
abundance: .; v_gene: TRBV5-8; j_gene: TRBJ2-7; d_gene: .; CDR3aa: CASSNTRALSYEQYF; CDR3nt: TGTGCCAGCAGCAATACTAGGGCCCTCTCCTACGAGCAGTACTTC
abundance: .; v_gene: TRBV19; j_gene: TRBJ1-3; d_gene: .; CDR3aa: CASSIAGPGVPGNTIYF; CDR3nt: TGTGCCAGTAGTATAGCGGGCCCAGGGGTACCTGGAAACACCATATATTTT
abundance: .; v_gene: TRBV5-1; j_gene: TRBJ2-1; d_gene: .; CDR3aa: CASSPGNSYNEQFF; CDR3nt: TGCGCCAGCAGCCCGGGAAACTCCTACAATGAGCAGTTCTTC
abundance: .; v_gene: TRBV6-5; j_gene: TRBJ1-2; d_gene: TRBD1; CDR3aa: CASRAQTGANYGYTF; CDR3nt: TGTGCCAGCAGAGCCCAAACAGGGGCTAACTATGGCTACACCTTC
abundance: .; v_gene: TRBV6-5; j_gene: TRBJ2-7; d_gene: TRBD1; CDR3aa: CASSYGTGVTYEQYF; CDR3nt: TGTGCCAGCAGTTACGGGACAGGGGTCACCTACGAGCAGTACTTC
abundance: .; v_gene: TRBV19; j_gene: TRBJ2-6; d_gene: TRBD1; CDR3aa: CASSPQGAYSGANVLTF; CDR3nt: TGTGCCAGTAGCCCTCAGGGGGCCTACTCTGGGGCCAACGTCCTGACTTTC
abundance: .; v_gene: TRBV2; j_gene: TRBJ2-3; d_gene: .; CDR3aa: CASKAGATDTQYF; CDR3nt: TGTGCCAGCAAGGCAGGGGCCACAGATACGCAGTATTTT
abundance: .; v_gene: TRBV19; j_gene: TRBJ2-4; d_gene: .; CDR3aa: CASSIAGVRNIQYF; CDR3nt: TGTGCCAGTAGTATAGCAGGGGTAAGGAACATTCAGTACTTC
abundance: .; v_gene: TRBV5-4; j_gene: TRBJ1-3; d_gene: .; CDR3aa: CASSFGGSGNTIYF; CDR3nt: TGTGCCAGCAGCTTCGGGGGTTCTGGAAACACCATATATTTT
abundance: .; v_gene: TRBV7-9; j_gene: TRBJ2-1; d_gene: .; CDR3aa: CASSLVASSYNEQFF; CDR3nt: TGTGCCAGCAGCTTAGTAGCTTCCTCCTACAATGAGCAGTTCTTC
abundance: .; v_gene: TRBV7-2; j_gene: TRBJ1-5; d_gene: .; CDR3aa: CASSLERNQPQHF; CDR3nt: TGTGCCAGCAGCTTGGAGAGGAATCAGCCCCAGCATTTT
abundance: .; v_gene: TRBV6-1; j_gene: TRBJ1-2; d_gene: .; CDR3aa: CASSLGPVGGYTF; CDR3nt: TGTGCCAGCAGCCTGGGCCCGGTTGGGGGCTACACCTTC
abundance: .; v_gene: TRBV27; j_gene: TRBJ2-7; d_gene: TRBD1; CDR3aa: CASSLRGLGDEQYF; CDR3nt: TGTGCCAGCAGTTTGAGGGGGCTAGGGGACGAGCAGTACTTC
abundance: .; v_gene: TRBV2; j_gene: TRBJ1-2; d_gene: TRBD1; CDR3aa: CASRETGALNYGYTF; CDR3nt: TGTGCCAGCAGAGAAACAGGGGCCTTGAACTATGGCTACACCTTC
abundance: .; v_gene: TRBV19; j_gene: TRBJ2-7; d_gene: TRBD1; CDR3aa: CASSIVGDSSYEQYF; CDR3nt: TGTGCCAGTAGTATAGTTGGGGACAGCTCCTACGAGCAGTACTTC
abundance: .; v_gene: TRBV2; j_gene: TRBJ1-6; d_gene: .; CDR3aa: CAFKSSYNSPLHF; CDR3nt: TGTGCCTTTAAGAGCTCCTATAATTCACCCCTCCACTTT